These 28 T cell receptor beta chains came from one sample sequenced in a study of blood T cell repertoires in COVID-19. Assay: immunoSEQ multiplex PCR; the TCRdb copy retains only in-frame clones and omits some. The table has 35,000 to 50,000 clones, approximately 88% seen once. Material for sequencing was peripheral blood. These receptors all stem from a woman between 40 and 55 years old with acute or convalescent COVID-19.

The chain links TRBV7-3 to TRBJ2-2; unclear D gene. V was clipped by 5 bases and J by 0 bases, with 7 bases between them. The germline V gene encodes CDR1 SGHTA and CDR2 FQGTGA. This CDR3 region has 14 residues. CDR3: CASSPVANTGELFF. Here the CDR3 DNA reads TGTGCCAGCAGCCCGGTCGCGAACACCGGGGAGCTGTTTTTT.

This chain joins TRBV7-8 and TRBJ2-6; D possibly corresponds to TRBD1 (6 bases). The CDR3 loop spans 16 amino acids. V lost 7 bases and J 1 base, leaving 14 bases between the germline ends. Germline V CDR1 and CDR2: SGHVS, FQNEAQ. The CDR3 DNA sequence: TGTGCCAGCAATTCCAAACAGGGATCTGGGGCCAACGTCCTGACTTTC. It specifies CASNSKQGSGANVLTF.

This chain uses TRBV7-2 with TRBJ1-2; a possible D gene is TRBD1 (6 bases). The germline V and J ends were trimmed by 6 bases and 6 bases, with 17 bases remaining between them. The length of the CDR3 is 14 residues. Per germline, CDR1 SGHTA and CDR2 FQGNSA. The CDR3 spells CASSFKGGSDGYTF. For the CDR3, the DNA is TGTGCCAGCAGTTTTAAGGGGGGGTCCGATGGCTACACCTTC. The complete variable domain, with remaining parts taken from reference TRBV7-2 and TRBJ1-2, reads GAGVSQSPSNKVTEKGKDVELRCDPISGHTALYWYRQSLGQGLEFLIYFQGNSAPDKSGLPSDRFSAERTGGSVSTLTIQRTQQEDSAVYLCASSFKGGSDGYTFGSGTRLTVV.

V gene TRBV27 combines with J gene TRBJ1-1; D call uncertain. The V gene lost 8 bases and the J gene lost 0 bases, with 7 bases spanning the gap. The CDR3 loop spans 12 amino acids. From germline, CDR1 is MNHEY and CDR2 SMNVEV (reference sequence). The DNA for the CDR3 is TGTGCCAGCTCTACCATGAACACTGAAGCTTTCTTT. Translating gives CASSTMNTEAFF.

This chain joins TRBV5-1 and TRBJ1-4, with unresolved D. V was shortened by 1 base and J by 0 bases, with 28 bases between the two germline ends. This CDR3 comprises 22 residues. The germline CDR1 and CDR2 sequences are SGHRS and YFSETQ. The CDR3 reads CASSLLGAALTISPATNEKLFF. The CDR3 DNA reads as TGCGCCAGCAGCTTGCTGGGAGCCGCTTTAACGATAAGCCCTGCAACTAATGAAAAACTGTTTTTT.

This clone was detected once. This chain uses TRBV4-1 with TRBJ2-1; D call uncertain. The germline V gene has CDR1 MGHRA and CDR2 YSYEKL. Between the trimmed V and J ends, which lost 0 bases and 0 bases, there was a span of 12 bases. The CDR3 extends over 17 amino acids. CDR3: CASSQDDYSSSYNEQFF. The CDR3 coding sequence is TGCGCCAGCAGCCAAGATGATTATAGCAGCTCCTACAATGAGCAGTTCTTC.

The chain links TRBV19 to TRBJ2-5; D is ambiguous. The V gene's germline CDR1 is LNHDA and CDR2 SQIVND (reference sequence). Trimming removed 2 bases from V and 5 bases from J, with 9 bases in between. The CDR3 runs 13 residues. CDR3 in amino acids: CASSITLSETQYF. As DNA, the CDR3 is TGTGCCAGTAGTATAACTTTATCCGAGACCCAGTACTTC. Based on the CDR3 plus reference TRBV19 and TRBJ2-5, the full variable domain is DGGITQSPKYLFRKEGQNVTLSCEQNLNHDAMYWYRQDPGQGLRLIYYSQIVNDFQKGDIAEGYSVSREKKESFPLTVTSAQKNPTAFYLCASSITLSETQYFGPGTRLLVL.

CDR3 loop: CASRPLAGGSNEQFF. DNA for the CDR3: TGTGCCAGCAGGCCGCTAGCGGGAGGGAGCAATGAGCAGTTCTTC. This chain uses TRBV6-5 with TRBJ2-1; 12 nucleotides align to TRBD2. Looked up from germline, CDR1 is MNHEY and CDR2 is SVGAGI. This CDR3 comprises 15 residues. The V and J ends lost 6 bases and 6 bases, in that order; junction bases with no gene match: 6.

This clone occurred once. This rearrangement joins TRBV9 to TRBJ1-1; 8 nucleotides agree with TRBD1. Germline CDR1 reads SGDLS; CDR2 reads YYNGEE. The CDR3 sequence is 17 residues long. Trimming cost V 0 bases and J 0 bases; bases outside gene matches: 7. As DNA, the CDR3 is TGTGCCAGCAGCGTAGGATACAGGGGGAGTATGAACACTGAAGCTTTCTTT. It specifies CASSVGYRGSMNTEAFF.

This chain joins TRBV4-1 and TRBJ1-4, with 8 nucleotides matching TRBD1. The V segment lost 1 base and the J segment 5 bases; nucleotides outside the gene matches: 0. In germline, CDR1 is MGHRA, CDR2 YSYEKL. This CDR3 comprises 14 residues. The CDR3 reads CASSQGDRNEKLFF. The CDR3 DNA sequence: TGCGCCAGCAGCCAAGGGGACAGGAATGAAAAACTGTTTTTT.

This sequence joins TRBV11-3 and TRBJ1-5; D is possibly TRBD1 (5 bases). Germline CDR1 and CDR2: SGHNT and YENEEA. The CDR3 consists of 15 residues. The ends were cut back, 4 bases at V and 2 bases at J, with 12 bases in the middle. CDR3 sequence reads: CASSSQRGGNQPQHF. The CDR3, as DNA: TGTGCCAGCAGCTCGCAGCGGGGGGGCAATCAGCCCCAGCATTTT.

The rearrangement uses TRBV2 and TRBJ1-1; D remains unclear. V lost 7 bases and J lost 0, with 24 bases in between. Germline-derived CDR1 and CDR2 are SNHLY and FYNNEI. This CDR3 is 18 amino acids long. CDR3 region: CASILTKQNPSMNTEAFF. DNA for the CDR3: TGTGCCAGCATCCTCACCAAACAGAACCCTTCCATGAACACTGAAGCTTTCTTT.

The V call is TRBV19, the J call TRBJ1-5; 7 bases match TRBD1. Unmatched junction bases numbered 1, after V lost 6 bases and J lost 2 bases. The CDR3 sequence is 13 residues long. CDR1 and CDR2 (germline): LNHDA, SQIVND (reference sequence). The CDR3 spells CASSGTGNQPQHF. The CDR3 nucleotides read TGTGCCAGTAGCGGGACAGGCAATCAGCCCCAGCATTTT.

The chain employs TRBV18 and TRBJ2-1, with 13 positions matching TRBD2. This CDR3 comprises 18 residues. Trimming removed 0 bases from V and 10 bases from J; junction bases left unmatched: 12. Looked up from germline, CDR1 is KGHSH and CDR2 is LQKENI. The DNA of the CDR3 is TGTGCCAGCTCACCACCGGGACTAGCGGGACCTCGGGACACCGAGCAGTTCTTC. It encodes CASSPPGLAGPRDTEQFF.

The rearrangement links TRBV15 to TRBJ2-7, with 9 bases that match TRBD2. With V trimmed by 0 bases and J by 6 bases, 6 bases remained unmatched. CDR3 length: 15 amino acids. Germline V gene lookup returns CDR1 LNHNV and CDR2 YYDKDF (reference sequence). The CDR3 DNA reads TGTGCCACCAGCAGAGACGCAGGGACTAGCTCCGAGCAGTACTTC. The encoded protein is CATSRDAGTSSEQYF.

The chain couples TRBV29-1 to TRBJ1-1; possibly TRBD1 for D (5 bases). Germline lookup yields CDR1 SQVTM and CDR2 ANQGSEA. This CDR3 is built from 12 residues. Trimming left V 7 bases short and J 5 bases short, with 14 bases between. CDR3 region: CSAKVKGTEAFF. The CDR3 DNA reads as TGCAGCGCCAAAGTCAAGGGGACTGAAGCTTTCTTT.

The CDR3 here is CASSSKLAETTDTQYF. The CDR3 nucleotides are TGTGCCAGCAGCTCTAAACTAGCGGAGACCACAGATACGCAGTATTTT. The gene calls are TRBV9 and TRBJ2-3; 8 positions agree with TRBD2. Germline V lookup: CDR1 SGDLS, CDR2 YYNGEE. J was trimmed by 2 bases and V by 4 bases; bases with no gene match: 9. This CDR3 is 16 amino acids long.

CDR3 in amino acids: CASSLLSGSGEKLFF. As DNA, the CDR3 is TGTGCCAGCAGTTTATTGTCGGGGTCGGGTGAAAAACTGTTTTTT. The V gene is TRBV28, the J gene TRBJ1-4; D is ambiguous. V was cut by 1 base and J by 7 bases, with 13 bases left in between. The germline CDR1 and CDR2 sequences are MDHEN and SYDVKM. CDR3 length equals 15 residues.

The CDR3 region has the DNA TGTGCCAGCAGCGCCTGGGACACGAGTTCCTGGGGCTACACCTTC. It translates to CASSAWDTSSWGYTF. The rearrangement joins TRBV9 to TRBJ1-2, with a tentative D call TRBD1 (6 bases). CDR1 and CDR2 from the germline V gene are SGDLS and YYNGEE. V was pared by 3 bases and J by 8 bases, with 20 bases between. This CDR3 region has 15 residues.

V and J are TRBV27 and TRBJ1-2; no clear D. V lost 4 bases, J lost 6 bases, and 12 bases lay in between. The CDR3 is made up of 13 amino acids. CDR1 is MNHEY, CDR2 SMNVEV, per germline (reference sequence). The CDR3 spells CASSSGGDHGYTF. For the CDR3, the DNA is TGTGCCAGCAGTTCTGGAGGAGATCATGGCTACACCTTC.

The J gene is TRBJ1-1, the V gene TRBV19, with D unclear. V lost 3 bases and J lost 5, with 7 bases in between. Germline V CDR1 and CDR2: LNHDA, SQIVND (reference sequence). CDR3 length: 12 residues. CDR3 nucleotides: TGTGCCAGTAGTATGACTTTGACTGAAGCTTTCTTT. It is translated as CASSMTLTEAFF.

This chain joins TRBV7-2 and TRBJ2-5; D unresolved. Germline V lookup: CDR1 SGHTA, CDR2 FQGNSA. This CDR3 spans 12 amino acids. With 4 bases removed from V and 4 bases from J, the gap between germline ends came to 7 bases. In nucleotides, the CDR3 is TGTGCCAGCAGCTCGTACAGAGAGACCCAGTACTTC. It specifies CASSSYRETQYF.

The chain employs TRBV5-4 and TRBJ2-1, with 9 bases fitting TRBD2. The CDR3 runs 13 residues. Per the germline V gene, CDR1 is SGHNT and CDR2 is YYREEE (reference sequence). V lost 5 bases, J lost 10 bases, and 7 bases stayed unmatched. The CDR3 region is CASRYSGGREQFF. The CDR3 nucleotides are TGTGCCAGCAGATACAGCGGGGGGCGGGAGCAGTTCTTC.

This rearrangement joins TRBV20-1 to TRBJ2-5, with TRBD1 identical over 7 bases. The CDR3 has 11 residues. The trim removed 7 bases at V and 3 bases at J, leaving 2 bases unmatched. Germline-derived CDR1 and CDR2 are DFQATT and SNEGSKA (reference sequence). In DNA, the CDR3 is TGCAGTGGGGACAGTGAAGAGACCCAGTACTTC. The encoded protein is CSGDSEETQYF.

The V call is TRBV7-2, the J call TRBJ1-3; 7 bases fit TRBD1. Germline CDR1 is SGHTA and CDR2 is FQGNSA. This CDR3 spans 15 amino acids. Germline trimming cut 2 bases from V and 3 bases from J; bases unmatched to any gene: 4. The CDR3 DNA follows: TGTGCCAGCAGCTTAAGGGGGCAAGGTGGAAACACCATATATTTT. Protein: CASSLRGQGGNTIYF.

CDR3 DNA sequence: TGTGCCAGCAGCGTAGGGGTTAGCGGGGGGCCAGAGCAGTTCTTC. Its protein product is CASSVGVSGGPEQFF. The chain uses TRBV9 and TRBJ2-1; 10 bases are shared with TRBD2. J lost 10 bases, V lost 0 bases, and 7 bases had no gene match. In germline, CDR1 is SGDLS, CDR2 YYNGEE. The CDR3 sequence is 15 residues long.

The V gene is TRBV5-1, the J gene TRBJ1-6, with TRBD1 identical over 8 bases. Germline V gene data show CDR1 as SGHRS and CDR2 as YFSETQ. The V gene end was trimmed by 0 bases and the J gene end by 6 bases; junction bases not matched to a gene: 2. The CDR3 has 15 amino acids. As DNA, the CDR3 is TGCGCCAGCAGCTTGGGGACAGGGCGTAATTCACCCCTCCACTTT. As protein: CASSLGTGRNSPLHF.

The V call is TRBV18, the J call TRBJ2-7; 11 nucleotides line up with TRBD2. V gave up 8 bases and J gave up 1 base; unmatched junction bases: 7. The CDR3 is 15 amino acids. Germline CDR1 KGHSH, CDR2 LQKENI. This CDR3 reads CASVETSGVSYEQYF. The CDR3 region has the DNA TGTGCCAGCGTCGAGACTAGCGGGGTATCCTACGAGCAGTACTTC.